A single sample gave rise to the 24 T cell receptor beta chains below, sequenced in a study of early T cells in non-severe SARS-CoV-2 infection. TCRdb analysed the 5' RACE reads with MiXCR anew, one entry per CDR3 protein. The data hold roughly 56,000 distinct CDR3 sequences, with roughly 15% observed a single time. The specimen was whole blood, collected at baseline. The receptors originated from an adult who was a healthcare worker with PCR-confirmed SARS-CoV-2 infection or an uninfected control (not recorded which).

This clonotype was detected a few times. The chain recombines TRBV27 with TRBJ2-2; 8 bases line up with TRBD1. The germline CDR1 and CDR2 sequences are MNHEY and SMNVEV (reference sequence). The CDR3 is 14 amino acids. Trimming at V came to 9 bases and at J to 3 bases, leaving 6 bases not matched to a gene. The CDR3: CARDRDSHTGELFF. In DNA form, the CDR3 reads TGTGCCAGGGACAGGGATTCGCACACCGGGGAGCTGTTTTTT.

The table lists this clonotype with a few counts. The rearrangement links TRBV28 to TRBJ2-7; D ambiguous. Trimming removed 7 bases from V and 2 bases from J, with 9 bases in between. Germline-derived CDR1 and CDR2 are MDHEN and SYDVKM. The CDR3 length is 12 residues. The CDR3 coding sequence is TGTGCCAGCAAGCGTGGGACCTACGAGCAGTACTTC. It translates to CASKRGTYEQYF.

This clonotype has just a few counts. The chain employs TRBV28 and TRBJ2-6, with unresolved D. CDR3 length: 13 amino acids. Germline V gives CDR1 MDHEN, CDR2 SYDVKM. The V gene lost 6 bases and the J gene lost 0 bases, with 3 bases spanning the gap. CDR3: CASRSSGANVLTF. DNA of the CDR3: TGTGCCAGCAGGAGCTCTGGGGCCAACGTCCTGACTTTC.

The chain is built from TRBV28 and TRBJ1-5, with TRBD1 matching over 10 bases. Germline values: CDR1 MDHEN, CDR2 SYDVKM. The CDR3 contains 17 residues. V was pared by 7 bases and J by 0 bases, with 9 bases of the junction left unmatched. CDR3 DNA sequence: TGTGCCAGCACGGACAGGGGGTTCCGAAATAGCAATCAGCCCCAGCATTTT. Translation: CASTDRGFRNSNQPQHF.

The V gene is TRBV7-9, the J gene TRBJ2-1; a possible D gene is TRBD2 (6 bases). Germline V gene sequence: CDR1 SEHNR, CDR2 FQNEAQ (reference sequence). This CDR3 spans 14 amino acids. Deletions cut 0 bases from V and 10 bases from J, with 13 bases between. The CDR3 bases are TGTGCCAGCAGCTTAGCGCTCGTGGAGGGGGAGCAGTTCTTC. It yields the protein CASSLALVEGEQFF. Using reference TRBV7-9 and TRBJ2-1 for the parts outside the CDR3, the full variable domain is DTGVSQNPRHKITKRGQNVTFRCDPISEHNRLYWYRQTLGQGPEFLTYFQNEAQLEKSRLLSDRFSAERPKGSFSTLEIQRTEQGDSAMYLCASSLALVEGEQFFGPGTRLTVL.

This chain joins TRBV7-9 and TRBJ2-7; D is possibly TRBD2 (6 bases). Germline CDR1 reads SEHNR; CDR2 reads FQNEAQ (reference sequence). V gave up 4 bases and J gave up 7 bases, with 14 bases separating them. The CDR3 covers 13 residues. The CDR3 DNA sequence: TGTGCCAGCAGCTCGGGCCGGGCGGGAGAGCAGTACTTC. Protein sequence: CASSSGRAGEQYF.

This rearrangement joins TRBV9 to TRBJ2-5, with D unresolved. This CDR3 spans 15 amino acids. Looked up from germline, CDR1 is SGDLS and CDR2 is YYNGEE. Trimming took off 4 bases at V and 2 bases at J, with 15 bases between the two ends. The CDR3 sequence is CASSIGPEKQETQYF. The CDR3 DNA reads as TGTGCCAGCAGCATAGGACCCGAAAAGCAAGAGACCCAGTACTTC.

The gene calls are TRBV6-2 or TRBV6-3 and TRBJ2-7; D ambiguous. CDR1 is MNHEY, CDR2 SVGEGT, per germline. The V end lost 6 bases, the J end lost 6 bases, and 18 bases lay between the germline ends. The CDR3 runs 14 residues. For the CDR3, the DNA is TGTGCCAGCAGACCGACTGGAGCTACTGGCGAGCAGTACTTC. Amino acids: CASRPTGATGEQYF.

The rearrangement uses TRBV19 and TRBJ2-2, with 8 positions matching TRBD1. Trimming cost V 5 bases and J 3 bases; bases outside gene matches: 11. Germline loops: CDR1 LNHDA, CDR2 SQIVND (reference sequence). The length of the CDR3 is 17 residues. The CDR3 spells CASSHRSGGADTGELFF. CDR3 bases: TGTGCCAGTAGTCACCGGTCAGGGGGCGCGGACACCGGGGAGCTGTTTTTT.

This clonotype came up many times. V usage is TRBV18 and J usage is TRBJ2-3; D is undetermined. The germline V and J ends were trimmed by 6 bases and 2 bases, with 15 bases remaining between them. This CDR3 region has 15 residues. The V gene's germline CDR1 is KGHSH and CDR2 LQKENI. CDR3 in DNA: TGTGCCAGCTCCCCGGGTCCGACGCTCACAGATACGCAGTATTTT. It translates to CASSPGPTLTDTQYF.

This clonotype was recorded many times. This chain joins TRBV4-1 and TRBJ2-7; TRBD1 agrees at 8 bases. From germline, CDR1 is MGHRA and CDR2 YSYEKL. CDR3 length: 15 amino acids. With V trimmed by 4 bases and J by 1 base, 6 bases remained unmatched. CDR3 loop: CASSPNRDRSYEQYF. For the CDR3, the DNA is TGCGCCAGCAGCCCAAACCGGGACAGGTCCTACGAGCAGTACTTC.

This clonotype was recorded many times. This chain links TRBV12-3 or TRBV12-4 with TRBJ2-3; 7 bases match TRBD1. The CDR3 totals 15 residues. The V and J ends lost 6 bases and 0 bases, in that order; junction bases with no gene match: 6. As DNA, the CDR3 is TGTGCCAGCAGCCTTGGGACAGCTAGCACAGATACGCAGTATTTT. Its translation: CASSLGTASTDTQYF.

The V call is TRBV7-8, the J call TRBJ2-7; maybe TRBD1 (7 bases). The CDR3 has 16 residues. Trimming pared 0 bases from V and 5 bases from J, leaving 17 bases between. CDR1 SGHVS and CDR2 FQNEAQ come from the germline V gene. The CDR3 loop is CASSLAQGGRVNEQYF. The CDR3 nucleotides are TGTGCCAGCAGCTTAGCCCAGGGGGGCAGGGTCAACGAGCAGTACTTC.

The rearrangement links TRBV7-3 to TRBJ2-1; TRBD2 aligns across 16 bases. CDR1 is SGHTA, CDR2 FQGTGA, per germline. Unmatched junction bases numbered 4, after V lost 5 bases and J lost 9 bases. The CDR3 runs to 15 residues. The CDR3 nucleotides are TGTGCCAGCAGCCCTGGGACTAGCGGGAGGGCTGAGCAGTTCTTC. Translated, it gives CASSPGTSGRAEQFF.

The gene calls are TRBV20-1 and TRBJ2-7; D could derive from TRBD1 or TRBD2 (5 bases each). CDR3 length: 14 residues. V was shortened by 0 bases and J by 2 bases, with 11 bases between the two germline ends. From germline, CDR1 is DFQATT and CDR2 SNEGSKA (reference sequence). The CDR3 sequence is CSARDPGPPYEQYF. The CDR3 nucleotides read TGCAGTGCTAGAGACCCGGGACCCCCCTACGAGCAGTACTTC.

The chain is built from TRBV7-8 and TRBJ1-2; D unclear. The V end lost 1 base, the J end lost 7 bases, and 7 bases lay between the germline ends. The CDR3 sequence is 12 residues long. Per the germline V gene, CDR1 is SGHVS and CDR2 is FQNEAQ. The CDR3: CASSLEGFGYTF. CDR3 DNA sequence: TGTGCCAGCAGCTTAGAAGGGTTTGGCTACACCTTC.

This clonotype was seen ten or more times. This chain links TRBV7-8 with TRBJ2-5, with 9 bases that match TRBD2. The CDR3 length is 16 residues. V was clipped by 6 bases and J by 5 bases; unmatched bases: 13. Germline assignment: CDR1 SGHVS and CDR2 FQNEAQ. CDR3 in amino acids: CASRSASGARSETQYF. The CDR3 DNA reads TGTGCCAGCAGGTCGGCTAGCGGGGCTCGATCGGAGACCCAGTACTTC. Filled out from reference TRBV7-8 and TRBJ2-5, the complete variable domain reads GAGVSQSPRYKVAKRGQDVALRCDPISGHVSLFWYQQALGQGPEFLTYFQNEAQLDKSGLPSDRFFAERPEGSVSTLKIQRTQQEDSAVYLCASRSASGARSETQYFGPGTRLLVL.

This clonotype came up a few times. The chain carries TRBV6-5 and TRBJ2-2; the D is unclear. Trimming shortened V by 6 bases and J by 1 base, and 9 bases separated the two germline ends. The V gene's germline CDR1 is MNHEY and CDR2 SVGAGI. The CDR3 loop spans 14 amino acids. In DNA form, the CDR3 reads TGTGCCAGCAGGGAAACGGTGAACACCGGGGAGCTGTTTTTT. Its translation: CASRETVNTGELFF.

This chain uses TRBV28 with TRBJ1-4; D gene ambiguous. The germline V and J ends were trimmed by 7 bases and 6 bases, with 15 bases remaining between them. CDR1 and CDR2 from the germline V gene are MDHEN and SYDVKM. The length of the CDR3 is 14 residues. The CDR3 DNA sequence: TGTGCCAGCACCGACGGGGTTGTGGATGAAAAACTGTTTTTT. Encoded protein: CASTDGVVDEKLFF.

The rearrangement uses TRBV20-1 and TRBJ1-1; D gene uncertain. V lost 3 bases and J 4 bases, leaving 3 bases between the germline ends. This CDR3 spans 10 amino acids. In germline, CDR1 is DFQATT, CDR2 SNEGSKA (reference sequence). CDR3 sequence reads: CSARVTEAFF. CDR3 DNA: TGCAGTGCTAGGGTCACTGAAGCTTTCTTT.

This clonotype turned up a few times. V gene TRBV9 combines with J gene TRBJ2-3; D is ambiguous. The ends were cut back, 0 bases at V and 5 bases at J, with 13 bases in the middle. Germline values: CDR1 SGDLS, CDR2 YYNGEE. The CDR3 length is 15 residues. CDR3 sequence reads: CASSVDVAVKDTQYF. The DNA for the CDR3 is TGTGCCAGCAGCGTAGATGTAGCAGTCAAAGATACGCAGTATTTT.

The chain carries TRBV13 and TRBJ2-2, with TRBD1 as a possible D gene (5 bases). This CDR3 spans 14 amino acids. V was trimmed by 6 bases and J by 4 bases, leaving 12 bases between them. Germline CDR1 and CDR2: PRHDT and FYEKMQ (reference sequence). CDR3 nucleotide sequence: TGTGCCAGCAGACGGACATCCGTCACCGGGGAGCTGTTTTTT. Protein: CASRRTSVTGELFF.

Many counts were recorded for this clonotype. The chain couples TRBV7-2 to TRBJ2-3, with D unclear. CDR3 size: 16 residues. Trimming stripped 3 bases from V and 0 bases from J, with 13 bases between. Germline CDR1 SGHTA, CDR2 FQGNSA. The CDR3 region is CASSFSPNPSTDTQYF. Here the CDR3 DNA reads TGTGCCAGCAGCTTCTCACCGAACCCTAGCACAGATACGCAGTATTTT.

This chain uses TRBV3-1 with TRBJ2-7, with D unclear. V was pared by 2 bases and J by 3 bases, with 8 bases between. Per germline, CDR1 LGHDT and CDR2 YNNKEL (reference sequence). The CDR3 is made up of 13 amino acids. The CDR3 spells CASSQYASYEQYF. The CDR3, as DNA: TGTGCCAGCAGCCAATACGCCAGCTACGAGCAGTACTTC.